These 28 T cell receptor beta chains came from one sample sequenced in a study of blood T cell repertoires in COVID-19. The data were produced by immunoSEQ multiplex PCR, yet TCRdb's version contains in-frame clones alone and is incomplete. This table has some 530,000 clones, approximately 91% appearing once. Specimen: PBMCs or T cells enriched from blood (not recorded which). The source of these receptors is a woman aged 55 to 70 who had recovered from COVID-19.

This clone has only a few counts. V usage is TRBV5-1 and J usage is TRBJ1-6; D is uncertain. There are 13 residues in the CDR3. The V end lost 2 bases, the J end lost 6 bases, and 6 bases lay between the germline ends. Per germline, CDR1 SGHRS and CDR2 YFSETQ. The CDR3 nucleotides are TGCGCCAGCAGCTTCGGAGTTAATTCACCCCTCCACTTT. Translated: CASSFGVNSPLHF.

This rearrangement joins TRBV5-8 to TRBJ2-4; 10 nucleotides line up with TRBD1. Germline V gives CDR1 SGHTS, CDR2 YDEGEE. This CDR3 has 16 residues. Losses at the gene ends were 4 bases for V and 7 bases for J; bases not matched to a gene: 11. CDR3 region: CASSPRDRGIGNIQYF. The CDR3 bases are TGTGCCAGCAGCCCCAGGGACAGGGGTATTGGGAACATTCAGTACTTC. The variable domain in full, with the rest retrieved from reference TRBV5-8 and TRBJ2-4, is EAGVTQSPTHLIKTRGQQATLRCSPISGHTSVYWYQQALGLGLQFLLWYDEGEERNRGNFPPRFSGRQFPNYSSELNVNALELEDSALYLCASSPRDRGIGNIQYFGAGTRLSVL.

The chain uses TRBV6-5 and TRBJ1-4; 8 positions agree with TRBD1. The germline V gene encodes CDR1 MNHEY and CDR2 SVGAGI. CDR3 length: 14 amino acids. Unmatched junction bases numbered 7, after V lost 4 bases and J lost 9 bases. The CDR3, as DNA: TGTGCCAGCAGTTTGACAGGGGAATTTAAAAAACTGTTTTTT. This translates into CASSLTGEFKKLFF.

The CDR3 region has the DNA TGTGCCAGCAGTGAATTAAGACAGTTGGATGGAAGCTATGGCTACACCTTC. It is translated as CASSELRQLDGSYGYTF. The rearrangement uses TRBV25-1 and TRBJ1-2; D perhaps matches TRBD1 (5 bases). The CDR3 has 17 amino acids. Germline CDR1 is MGHDK and CDR2 is SYGVNS. Trimming stripped 1 base from V and 4 bases from J, with 19 bases between.

This clone occurred many times. The rearrangement uses TRBV10-3 and TRBJ2-1; 7 bases align to TRBD2. There are 13 residues in the CDR3. In germline, CDR1 is ENHRY, CDR2 SYGVKD. The J segment lost 5 bases and the V segment lost 10 bases, leaving 8 bases of the junction unmatched. This CDR3 is CATASGPNNEQFF. The CDR3 bases are TGTGCCACCGCTAGCGGTCCTAACAATGAGCAGTTCTTC.

This sequence joins TRBV5-1 and TRBJ1-2; D gene ambiguous. Germline assignment: CDR1 SGHRS and CDR2 YFSETQ. The V gene lost 1 base and the J gene lost 8 bases, with 12 bases spanning the gap. There are 13 residues in the CDR3. CDR3 loop: CASSLSTAEGYTF. The CDR3 region has the DNA TGCGCCAGCAGCTTGTCGACTGCCGAGGGCTACACCTTC. The complete variable domain, with remaining parts taken from reference TRBV5-1 and TRBJ1-2, reads KAGVTQTPRYLIKTRGQQVTLSCSPISGHRSVSWYQQTPGQGLQFLFEYFSETQRNKGNFPGRFSGRQFSNSRSEMNVSTLELGDSALYLCASSLSTAEGYTFGSGTRLTVV.

The chain couples TRBV11-2 to TRBJ1-1; a possible D gene is TRBD1 (6 bases). This CDR3 is 15 amino acids long. CDR1 and CDR2 (germline): SGHAT, FQNNGV. V was trimmed by 4 bases and J by 4 bases, leaving 16 bases between them. The CDR3 DNA is TGTGCCAGCAGCTCACCCCAGGGGATAAGCACTGAAGCTTTCTTT. Translated, it gives CASSSPQGISTEAFF.

The chain carries TRBV19 and TRBJ2-2; 7 bases are a match to TRBD1. Germline CDR1 is LNHDA and CDR2 is SQIVND (reference sequence). CDR3 length: 14 residues. Trimming cost V 7 bases and J 2 bases; bases outside gene matches: 4. The CDR3 sequence: CASNRDRNTGELFF. Written as DNA, the CDR3 is TGTGCCAGTAATCGGGACAGAAACACCGGGGAGCTGTTTTTT.

This clone appeared a few times. Other DNA sequences from this sample encode an identical CDR3 as well. This chain uses TRBV7-8 with TRBJ2-7, with 7 bases fitting TRBD2. This CDR3 comprises 14 residues. Germline assignment: CDR1 SGHVS and CDR2 FQNEAQ. V shed 1 base, J shed 2 bases, and the junction held 2 bases outside the gene matches. CDR3 DNA sequence: TGTGCCAGCAGCTTAGTGGCGGGAGCCTACGAGCAGTACTTC. Translating gives CASSLVAGAYEQYF.

The chain carries TRBV5-4 and TRBJ1-6; possibly TRBD1 for D (6 bases). The CDR3 is 14 residues long. In germline, CDR1 is SGHNT, CDR2 YYREEE (reference sequence). The V end was cut by 1 base, the J end by 8 bases, with 10 bases between. The CDR3 coding sequence is TGTGCCAGCAGCTTGATGGGGGCGGATTCACCCCTCCACTTT. Translating it yields CASSLMGADSPLHF.

Only one count was recorded for this clone. This rearrangement joins TRBV7-9 to TRBJ2-7; 10 bases map to TRBD1. The germline V gene has CDR1 SEHNR and CDR2 FQNEAQ (reference sequence). With V trimmed by 5 bases and J by 0 bases, 4 bases remained unmatched. This CDR3 region has 15 residues. The CDR3 DNA reads as TGTGCCAGCAGCCGGGACAGGGGACCCTCCTACGAGCAGTACTTC. It codes for CASSRDRGPSYEQYF. Based on the CDR3 plus reference TRBV7-9 and TRBJ2-7, the full variable domain is DTGVSQNPRHKITKRGQNVTFRCDPISEHNRLYWYRQTLGQGPEFLTYFQNEAQLEKSRLLSDRFSAERPKGSFSTLEIQRTEQGDSAMYLCASSRDRGPSYEQYFGPGTRLTVT.

The V call is TRBV19, the J call TRBJ1-2; 7 bases line up with TRBD1. From germline, CDR1 is LNHDA and CDR2 SQIVND (reference sequence). With V trimmed by 1 base and J by 4 bases, 12 bases remained unmatched. The length of the CDR3 is 17 residues. The CDR3 DNA is TGTGCCAGTAGTATAGGAGGGACAGTCCCTTCCTTCTATGGCTACACCTTC. Translating gives CASSIGGTVPSFYGYTF. The full variable domain, in which reference TRBV19 and TRBJ1-2 provide the parts outside the CDR3, is DGGITQSPKYLFRKEGQNVTLSCEQNLNHDAMYWYRQDPGQGLRLIYYSQIVNDFQKGDIAEGYSVSREKKESFPLTVTSAQKNPTAFYLCASSIGGTVPSFYGYTFGSGTRLTVV.

The chain is built from TRBV6-5 and TRBJ2-2; the match to TRBD1 covers 10 bases. Germline lookup yields CDR1 MNHEY and CDR2 SVGAGI. The CDR3 runs 16 residues. The ends lost 6 bases at V and 8 bases at J; junction bases unmatched: 12. In DNA form, the CDR3 reads TGTGCCAGCAGCTACAGGATGGACAGGGGGGTAGGGGAGCTGTTTTTT. It codes for CASSYRMDRGVGELFF.

The chain joins TRBV6-5 to TRBJ1-4; D is undetermined. Germline V CDR1 and CDR2: MNHEY, SVGAGI. V shed 6 bases and J shed 4 bases, with 9 bases lying between them. CDR3 size: 13 residues. The chain's CDR3 is CASSLANNEKLFF. DNA for the CDR3: TGTGCCAGCAGCCTGGCAAATAATGAAAAACTGTTTTTT.

The rearrangement joins TRBV4-1 to TRBJ1-6, with D possibly being TRBD1 (5 bases). V was shortened by 0 bases and J by 5 bases, with 14 bases between the two germline ends. CDR3 size: 17 residues. CDR1 is MGHRA, CDR2 YSYEKL, per germline. The CDR3 region has the DNA TGCGCCAGCAGCCAAGAGGGGGGGAAGAGAAATAATTCACCCCTCCACTTT. Its translation: CASSQEGGKRNNSPLHF.

The gene calls are TRBV25-1 and TRBJ1-6; D is undetermined. V lost 2 bases and J lost 0, with 5 bases in between. CDR1 MGHDK and CDR2 SYGVNS come from the germline V gene. There are 15 residues in the CDR3. The CDR3 loop reads CASSERSSYNSPLHF. The CDR3 nucleotides read TGTGCCAGCAGTGAACGTAGCTCCTATAATTCACCCCTCCACTTT. Drawing the rest from reference TRBV25-1 and TRBJ1-6, the complete variable domain is EADIYQTPRYLVIGTGKKITLECSQTMGHDKMYWYQQDPGMELHLIHYSYGVNSTEKGDLSSESTVSRIRTEHFPLTLESARPSHTSQYLCASSERSSYNSPLHFGNGTRLTVT.

V usage is TRBV28 and J usage is TRBJ1-4, with 9 bases matching TRBD1. CDR3 length: 15 amino acids. Looked up from germline, CDR1 is MDHEN and CDR2 is SYDVKM. V trimming: 3 bases; J trimming: 7 bases; junction bases outside the gene matches: 6. CDR3 DNA: TGTGCCAGCAGTTTCCCCGGGACAGGGCTTGAAAAACTGTTTTTT. This translates into CASSFPGTGLEKLFF.

This clone was recorded a few times. The chain links TRBV6-1 to TRBJ1-3; possibly TRBD1 for D (5 bases). The CDR3 runs 15 residues. With 1 base removed from V and 4 bases from J, the gap between germline ends came to 11 bases. The V gene's germline CDR1 is MNHNS and CDR2 SASEGT. The CDR3 loop reads CASSEDRTRGNTIYF. The DNA of the CDR3 is TGTGCCAGCAGTGAAGACCGGACAAGAGGAAACACCATATATTTT.

This clone was seen just once. Other DNA sequences in this specimen translate into the identical CDR3. This rearrangement joins TRBV5-1 to TRBJ1-2, with D unresolved. Germline V gives CDR1 SGHRS, CDR2 YFSETQ. Trimming pared 1 base from V and 5 bases from J, leaving 9 bases between. The CDR3 contains 13 residues. The CDR3 is CASSLTVNYGYTF. In DNA form, the CDR3 reads TGCGCCAGCAGCTTGACAGTTAATTATGGCTACACCTTC.

V usage is TRBV2 and J usage is TRBJ1-4, with D unclear. The V end lost 6 bases, the J end lost 5 bases, and 4 bases lay between the germline ends. Per the germline V gene, CDR1 is SNHLY and CDR2 is FYNNEI. This CDR3 has 11 residues. CDR3 coding DNA: TGTGCCAGCAGGAGAAATGAAAAACTGTTTTTT. Protein: CASRRNEKLFF.

The rearrangement uses TRBV27 and TRBJ1-2; 7 bases fit TRBD1. Trimming cost V 3 bases and J 6 bases; bases outside gene matches: 4. The CDR3 is 13 residues long. The germline gives CDR1 MNHEY, CDR2 SMNVEV (reference sequence). The CDR3 DNA reads as TGTGCCAGCAGTTTGACAGGGTCGAATGGCTACACCTTC. Amino acid sequence: CASSLTGSNGYTF.

With respect to this clone: One end of the junction varies from germline; a read error may be responsible. The chain has TRBV3-1 (or the pseudogene TRBV3-2) and TRBJ1-2, with D unclear. There are 11 residues in the CDR3. Looked up from germline, CDR1 is LGHDT and CDR2 is YNNKEL (reference sequence). In DNA form, the CDR3 reads TGTGCCAGCAGCCACCGCGGAATCGGGGACTTC. Amino acids: CASSHRGIGDF.

The genes are TRBV5-1 and TRBJ2-7; the D gene is possibly TRBD1 (6 bases). V was trimmed by 0 bases and J by 3 bases, leaving 10 bases between them. Germline-derived CDR1 and CDR2 are SGHRS and YFSETQ. The CDR3 consists of 14 residues. The DNA for the CDR3 is TGCGCCAGCAGCTTGGACTACAGGGACTACGAGCAGTACTTC. Its protein product is CASSLDYRDYEQYF.

The chain couples TRBV19 to TRBJ1-6; 9 bases are a match to TRBD1. The CDR3 length is 17 residues. The trim removed 4 bases at V and 10 bases at J, leaving 14 bases unmatched. Per germline, CDR1 LNHDA and CDR2 SQIVND (reference sequence). The CDR3 loop reads CASSTAATGGMGSPLHF. The CDR3, as DNA: TGTGCCAGTAGTACCGCCGCGACAGGGGGTATGGGGTCACCCCTCCACTTT. The full variable domain, with the rest looked up from reference TRBV19 and TRBJ1-6, is DGGITQSPKYLFRKEGQNVTLSCEQNLNHDAMYWYRQDPGQGLRLIYYSQIVNDFQKGDIAEGYSVSREKKESFPLTVTSAQKNPTAFYLCASSTAATGGMGSPLHFGNGTRLTVT.

The rearrangement uses TRBV6-2 or TRBV6-3 and TRBJ2-1; no clear D gene. V shed 5 bases and J shed 5 bases, with 16 bases lying between them. Germline V gene lookup returns CDR1 MNHEY and CDR2 SVGEGT. The CDR3 has 15 residues. CDR3 sequence: CASSPRSSRDNEQFF. CDR3 nucleotide sequence: TGTGCCAGCAGTCCCAGATCATCCCGGGACAATGAGCAGTTCTTC.

This chain links TRBV2 with TRBJ2-1; the match to TRBD1 covers 11 bases. Trimming at V came to 5 bases and at J to 0 bases, leaving 9 bases not matched to a gene. The CDR3 has 18 residues. Germline CDR1 and CDR2: SNHLY and FYNNEI. This chain's CDR3 is CASSRTGGGFSSYNEQFF. The CDR3 DNA follows: TGTGCCAGCAGTCGGACAGGGGGCGGCTTCAGCTCCTACAATGAGCAGTTCTTC.

V usage is TRBV27 and J usage is TRBJ1-5; D not resolved. The CDR3 consists of 16 residues. With 0 bases removed from V and 0 bases from J, the gap between germline ends came to 9 bases. Germline V lookup: CDR1 MNHEY, CDR2 SMNVEV (reference sequence). The CDR3 loop reads CASSLSSADSNQPQHF. The CDR3 DNA sequence: TGTGCCAGCAGTTTATCGAGCGCCGATAGCAATCAGCCCCAGCATTTT.

This rearrangement joins TRBV13 to TRBJ1-6; D is unresolved. There are 12 residues in the CDR3. The V end lost 4 bases, the J end lost 10 bases, and 8 bases lay between the germline ends. Germline-derived CDR1 and CDR2 are PRHDT and FYEKMQ (reference sequence). CDR3 amino acids: CASSSGESPLHF. CDR3 bases: TGTGCCAGCAGCTCCGGGGAATCACCCCTCCACTTT.